This T cell receptor beta chain stems from a study of blood T cell repertoires in COVID-19. The wider study: COVID-19 samples collected from the United States, Italy and Spain covered acute and convalescent phases. Sample material is recorded as cDNA or gDNA derived from T cells, B-cell-depleted T cells, or PBMCs.

Original processing notes: Quantification of nucleated cells was approximated via reference gene primer amplification. Assay used: immunoSEQ multiplex PCR; TCRdb lists only in-frame clones, some missing. The DNA gave D and trimming, while V, J and clone size come from that table. The top ten hold almost 1.5% of the sample, which has 390,000 or so clones, about nine tenths seen once. CDR1 SGHNT and CDR2 YYREEE come from the germline V gene (reference sequence). This CDR3 has 17 residues. V was pared by 0 bases and J by 4 bases, with 5 bases of the junction left unmatched. The receptor comes from a woman between 25 and 40 years old with active or convalescent COVID-19. The chain carries TRBV5-4 and TRBJ1-3; 12 positions match TRBD1. Sequenced: peripheral blood. The DNA for the CDR3 is TGTGCCAGCAGCTTGGGGGGACAGGGGGCGCTCGGAAACACCATATATTTT. Amino acid sequence: CASSLGGQGALGNTIYF.